Below are 18 T cell receptor beta chains sequenced from a single sample in a study of CD8+CD57+ T cells in acquired aplastic anemia. Before being chosen for sequencing, patients had shown CD8+CD57+ cell expansion by flow cytometry. Genomic DNA constituted the template upon which TCR beta VDJ and CDR3 profiling was performed. TCRdb called the reads again in MiXCR, with one record for every CDR3 protein. The repertoire consists of 450,000 to 600,000 distinct CDR3 sequences, with less than 35% occurring once and the leading ten covering 0.82%. Sequencing was performed on sorted CD4+, CD8+, or CD8+CD57+ T cells (not recorded which) from PBMCs. These receptors came from a human donor with aplastic anemia.

This clonotype was seen ten or more times. The chain employs TRBV12-3 or TRBV12-4 and TRBJ1-2; no clear D gene. The V end lost 7 bases, the J end lost 4 bases, and 13 bases lay between the germline ends. This CDR3 is 13 amino acids long. CDR3 residues: CASTRRQVYGYTF. CDR3 nucleotides: TGTGCCAGCACCCGCAGGCAGGTCTATGGCTACACCTTC.

This clonotype was recorded a few times. Germline is not matched at one junction end, which may reflect a read error. This chain links TRBV15 with TRBJ2-5; 10 positions match TRBD2. This CDR3 spans 17 amino acids. The germline V gene has CDR1 LNHNV and CDR2 YYDKDF (reference sequence). CDR3 sequence reads: CASSVDPSGRVQETQYF. CDR3 nucleotide sequence: TGTGCCAGCAGCGTAGATCCTAGCGGGAGAGTCCAAGAGACCCAGTACTTC.

This clonotype has a handful of counts. The genes are TRBV24-1 and TRBJ2-3, with D unclear. The CDR3 contains 13 residues. Per the germline V gene, CDR1 is KGHDR and CDR2 is SFDVKD. Trimming took 2 bases from V and 4 from J, leaving 6 bases between them. Written as DNA, the CDR3 is TGTGCCACCAGTGATTCGTTTCCAGATACGCAGTATTTT. Its translation is CATSDSFPDTQYF.

In this sample, this clonotype turned up many times. V is TRBV7-8 and J is TRBJ1-6; TRBD1 agrees at 7 bases. Trimming took 2 bases from V and 6 from J; bases not matched to a gene: 4. This CDR3 contains 15 residues. Germline values: CDR1 SGHVS, CDR2 FQNEAQ. The DNA for the CDR3 is TGTGCCAGCAGCTTAATCGGGACAGCTAATTCACCCCTCCACTTT. Its translation: CASSLIGTANSPLHF. Supplemented by reference TRBV7-8 and TRBJ1-6, the full variable domain reads GAGVSQSPRYKVAKRGQDVALRCDPISGHVSLFWYQQALGQGPEFLTYFQNEAQLDKSGLPSDRFFAERPEGSVSTLKIQRTQQEDSAVYLCASSLIGTANSPLHFGNGTRLTVT.

In this sample, this clonotype turned up many times. This chain uses TRBV20-1 with TRBJ2-3; unclear D gene. The germline CDR1 and CDR2 sequences are DFQATT and SNEGSKA (reference sequence). V dropped 6 bases and J dropped 5 bases, with 12 bases sitting between them. The CDR3 length is 12 residues. CDR3 sequence: CSAGNPLDTQYF. For the CDR3, the DNA is TGCAGTGCGGGTAATCCGTTAGATACGCAGTATTTT.

This chain links TRBV10-3 with TRBJ1-2, with D unresolved. The CDR3 consists of 11 residues. From germline, CDR1 is ENHRY and CDR2 SYGVKD. V was shortened by 10 bases and J by 7 bases, with 13 bases between the two germline ends. Here the CDR3 DNA reads TGTGCCAGCAGCCCCGCGGGTGGCTACACCTTC. Residues: CASSPAGGYTF.

This clonotype occurred many times. The V and J genes are TRBV7-9 and TRBJ2-3; 10 nucleotides line up with TRBD2. Germline CDR1 and CDR2: SEHNR and FQNEAQ (reference sequence). V lost 5 bases to trimming and J lost 1 base; unmatched junction nucleotides: 3. The CDR3 extends over 15 amino acids. The CDR3 sequence: CASSPGTSGTDTQYF. In DNA form, the CDR3 reads TGTGCCAGCAGCCCAGGGACTAGCGGCACAGATACGCAGTATTTT.

This clonotype came up a few times. The chain employs TRBV12-3 or TRBV12-4 and TRBJ2-2; 9 bases are a match to TRBD1. The junction had 7 bases not matched to a gene; V was cut back by 6 bases and J by 8 bases. The CDR3 contains 14 residues. For the CDR3, the DNA is TGTGCCAGCAGAGAACAGGGGGCGGCGGGGGAGCTGTTTTTT. It codes for CASREQGAAGELFF.

Only a few counts were recorded for this clonotype. A much larger clone differs by one base, so this may be a read error. The V and J genes are TRBV20-1 and TRBJ1-6; 7 bases line up with TRBD1. Germline values: CDR1 DFQATT, CDR2 SNEGSKA (reference sequence). The CDR3 loop spans 13 amino acids. Germline trimming cut 5 bases from V and 11 bases from J; bases unmatched to any gene: 9. The CDR3 protein is CSAHRGSDPPLHF. As DNA, the CDR3 is TGCAGTGCTCACAGGGGCAGTGATCCACCCCTCCACTTT.

This clonotype has ten or more counts. The V gene is TRBV2, the J gene TRBJ1-5, with 12 nucleotides matching TRBD1. Trimming at V came to 7 bases and at J to 6 bases, leaving 7 bases not matched to a gene. The CDR3 is made up of 15 amino acids. Germline loops: CDR1 SNHLY, CDR2 FYNNEI. CDR3 amino acids: CASTTGTGGSQPQHF. CDR3 nucleotides: TGTGCCAGCACTACCGGGACAGGGGGCTCTCAGCCCCAGCATTTT.

This clonotype appeared a few times. With a much larger clone just one base away, this may be a read error. This chain connects TRBV20-1 to TRBJ2-7, with no clear D. Germline lookup yields CDR1 DFQATT and CDR2 SNEGSKA (reference sequence). The V gene lost 6 bases and the J gene lost 4 bases, with 10 bases spanning the gap. There are 11 residues in the CDR3. Here the CDR3 DNA reads TGCAGTGCCATGGGCGCGTACGAGCAGTACTTC. Residues: CSAMGAYEQYF.

V and J are TRBV25-1 and TRBJ1-1; maybe TRBD1 (5 bases). The CDR3 is made up of 15 amino acids. Trimming removed 5 bases from V and 0 bases from J, with 13 bases in between. Per the germline V gene, CDR1 is MGHDK and CDR2 is SYGVNS. The CDR3 sequence is CASSPRQLLNTEAFF. As DNA, the CDR3 is TGTGCCAGCAGTCCGCGACAGCTATTGAACACTGAAGCTTTCTTT.

As concerns this clonotype: This may come from a read error, since a much larger clone is one base off. This chain joins TRBV19 and TRBJ1-4; D is unresolved. The CDR3 is 15 residues long. Germline CDR1 LNHDA, CDR2 SQIVND (reference sequence). The CDR3 loop is CASQFYPRTNGKLFF. In nucleotides, the CDR3 is TGTGCCAGTCAATTTTACCCGAGGACTAATGGAAAACTGTTTTTT.

The chain combines TRBV19 with TRBJ1-1, with TRBD1 identical over 10 bases. Germline V gene lookup returns CDR1 LNHDA and CDR2 SQIVND (reference sequence). With 0 bases clipped from V and 2 bases from J, the junction kept 9 bases outside the gene matches. The CDR3 extends over 18 amino acids. The CDR3 reads CASSIDTPGQGPNTEAFF. CDR3 DNA: TGTGCCAGTAGTATAGACACCCCGGGACAGGGGCCTAACACTGAAGCTTTCTTT. The whole variable domain, filled in from reference TRBV19 and TRBJ1-1, reads DGGITQSPKYLFRKEGQNVTLSCEQNLNHDAMYWYRQDPGQGLRLIYYSQIVNDFQKGDIAEGYSVSREKKESFPLTVTSAQKNPTAFYLCASSIDTPGQGPNTEAFFGQGTRLTVV.

As concerns this clonotype: A much larger clone lies a single base off, so this may be a read error. Here the CDR3 omits its conserved ending phenylalanine or tryptophan, so a read error is the likely source. V and J are TRBV10-2 and TRBJ1-6; 8 bases align to TRBD1. Germline V lookup: CDR1 WSHSY, CDR2 SAAADI. The V and J ends lost 2 bases and 0 bases, in that order; junction bases with no gene match: 6. The CDR3 has 18 amino acids. CDR3 amino acids: CASSETGGKNSYNSPLHL. The CDR3 DNA reads as TGCGCCAGCAGTGAGACAGGGGGGAAGAACTCCTATAATTCACCCCTCCACCTT.

The V gene is TRBV5-4, the J gene TRBJ1-2; perhaps TRBD1 as D (6 bases). This CDR3 region has 13 residues. The germline CDR1 and CDR2 sequences are SGHNT and YYREEE (reference sequence). Trimming shortened V by 7 bases and J by 4 bases, and 14 bases separated the two germline ends. CDR3 loop: CASGRRDIYGYTF. The CDR3 DNA reads as TGTGCCAGCGGGCGACGGGACATCTATGGCTACACCTTC.

This clonotype was counted at least ten times. V gene TRBV19 combines with J gene TRBJ1-5; 9 bases line up with TRBD1. V gave up 4 bases and J gave up 7 bases; unmatched junction bases: 8. The CDR3 is made up of 15 amino acids. Germline CDR1 is LNHDA and CDR2 is SQIVND (reference sequence). The CDR3 here is CASSKGQGLPQPQHF. For the CDR3, the DNA is TGTGCCAGTAGTAAAGGACAGGGGTTGCCCCAGCCCCAGCATTTT.

This clonotype has ten or more counts. The genes are TRBV2 and TRBJ1-4; TRBD1 is a possible D gene (5 bases). This CDR3 contains 14 residues. The V end lost 4 bases, the J end lost 0 bases, and 6 bases lay between the germline ends. Germline-derived CDR1 and CDR2 are SNHLY and FYNNEI. CDR3 loop: CASSGGTTNEKLFF. In nucleotides, the CDR3 is TGTGCCAGCAGTGGGGGGACAACTAATGAAAAACTGTTTTTT.